The T cell receptor (beta chain) described here comes from a study of cytomegalovirus exposure and HLA in healthy donors. V was pared by 5 bases and J by 3 bases, with 2 bases of the junction left unmatched. This CDR3 is built from 14 residues. Germline V gene data show CDR1 as SEHNR and CDR2 as FQNEAQ (reference sequence). The PCR ran on 60 Vbeta and 13 Jbeta primers. This table comes from immunoSEQ multiplex PCR, and its TCRdb copy is limited to in-frame clones, with some not included. The sample contains under 150,000 clones, approximately 83% of which appear only once. The sequenced material came from PBMCs. The V gene is TRBV7-9, the J gene TRBJ1-5; 9 bases agree with TRBD1. The source is a man aged 40-55 years in good health and CMV-seropositive. The CDR3 nucleotides read TGTGCCAGCAGCCGGACAGGGGACAATCAGCCCCAGCATTTT. Translation gives CASSRTGDNQPQHF.